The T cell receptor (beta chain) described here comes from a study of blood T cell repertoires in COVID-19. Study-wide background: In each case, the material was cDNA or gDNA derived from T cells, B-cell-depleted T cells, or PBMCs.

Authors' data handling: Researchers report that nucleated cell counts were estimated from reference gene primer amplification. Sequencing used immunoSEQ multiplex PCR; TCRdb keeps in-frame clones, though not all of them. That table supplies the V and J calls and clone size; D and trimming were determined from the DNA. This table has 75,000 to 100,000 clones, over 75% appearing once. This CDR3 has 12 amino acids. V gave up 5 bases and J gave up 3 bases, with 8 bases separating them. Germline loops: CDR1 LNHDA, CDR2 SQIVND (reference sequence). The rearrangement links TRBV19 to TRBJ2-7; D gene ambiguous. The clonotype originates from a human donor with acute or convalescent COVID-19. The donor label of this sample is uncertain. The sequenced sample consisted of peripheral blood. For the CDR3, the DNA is TGTGCCAGTAGTGCTAATTACTACGAGCAGTACTTC. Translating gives CASSANYYEQYF.